These T cell receptor beta chains were read from a single sample in a study of vaccination effects on CD4 cells after COVID-19. Repertoires were generated with immunoSEQ multiplex PCR, while TCRdb's copy carries only in-frame clones and drops some. The data show about 22,000 clones, with roughly three quarters seen just once and 7% to 10% held by the top ten. The antigens for these receptors are not known. The sample here was CD4+ T cells from PBMCs cultured with SARS-CoV-2 spike peptides, taken after COVID-19 vaccination. These TCRs come from a human donor who received a COVID-19 vaccine. The CDR3 runs from the conserved cysteine through the conserved F or W. Each record gives: D gene, V gene, clone size, J gene, CDR3 DNA, CDR3 protein. D genes are given only for firm matches. Rows give clone size only sometimes, using once, few, many, or a class for an expanded clone.

d_gene: NA
v_gene: TRBV27
abundance: NA
j_gene: TRBJ1-1
CDR3nt: TGTGCCAGCAGTTTACTGGGGGTAACTGAAGCTTTCTTT
CDR3aa: CASSLLGVTEAFF

d_gene: TRBD2
v_gene: TRBV2
abundance: once
j_gene: TRBJ2-5
CDR3nt: TGTGCCAGCAGTGAAGGGGGACTAGCGGTTGGGGAGACCCAGTACTTC
CDR3aa: CASSEGGLAVGETQYF

d_gene: TRBD2
v_gene: TRBV5-1
abundance: NA
j_gene: TRBJ2-7
CDR3nt: TGCGCCAGCAGCCCCGGGACGGGAGGGCGAGTGGAGCAGTACTTC
CDR3aa: CASSPGTGGRVEQYF

d_gene: TRBD1
v_gene: TRBV4-2
abundance: NA
j_gene: TRBJ1-3
CDR3nt: TGTGCCAGCAGCCAAACCGACAGGGCGGCTGGAAACACCATATATTTT
CDR3aa: CASSQTDRAAGNTIYF

d_gene: TRBD1
v_gene: TRBV10-3
abundance: once
j_gene: TRBJ1-2
CDR3nt: TGTGCCATCAGTACCGGGACAGGAAATGGCTACACCTTC
CDR3aa: CAISTGTGNGYTF

d_gene: TRBD1
v_gene: TRBV7-9
abundance: NA
j_gene: TRBJ1-1
CDR3nt: TGTGCCAGCAGCTTAACCATACAGGGGACGGGTGAAGCTTTCTTT
CDR3aa: CASSLTIQGTGEAFF

d_gene: NA
v_gene: TRBV23-1
abundance: NA
j_gene: TRBJ1-3
CDR3nt: TGCGCCAGCAGTCAACCCCGCATCAGGGGAGGTTCCGGAAACACCATATATTTT
CDR3aa: CASSQPRIRGGSGNTIYF

d_gene: NA
v_gene: TRBV11-3
abundance: NA
j_gene: TRBJ2-7
CDR3nt: TGTGCCAGCAGCGCGGGACAAACCTACGAGCAGTACTTC
CDR3aa: CASSAGQTYEQYF

d_gene: TRBD2
v_gene: TRBV11-3
abundance: NA
j_gene: TRBJ2-1
CDR3nt: TGTGCCAGCAGCCCGCGTACCGGACTAGCGGGATACAATGAGCAGTTCTTC
CDR3aa: CASSPRTGLAGYNEQFF

d_gene: NA
v_gene: TRBV18
abundance: NA
j_gene: TRBJ1-1
CDR3nt: TGTGCCAGCTCACCGGCAGCGAACACTGAAGCTTTCTTT
CDR3aa: CASSPAANTEAFF

d_gene: TRBD1
v_gene: TRBV19
abundance: NA
j_gene: TRBJ1-6
CDR3nt: TGTGCCAGTAGTACGGGACAGCTGAATTCACCCCTCCACTTT
CDR3aa: CASSTGQLNSPLHF

d_gene: NA
v_gene: TRBV9
abundance: NA
j_gene: TRBJ1-5
CDR3nt: TGTGCCAGCAGCGTAGGGACAGCTAGCAATCAGCCCCAGCATTTT
CDR3aa: CASSVGTASNQPQHF

d_gene: TRBD2
v_gene: TRBV14
abundance: NA
j_gene: TRBJ2-7
CDR3nt: TGTGCCAGCAGCCAAAGATCTTTGGGGGGAGGGCCCTCCTACGAGCAGTACTTC
CDR3aa: CASSQRSLGGGPSYEQYF

d_gene: NA
v_gene: TRBV6-5
abundance: once
j_gene: TRBJ1-1
CDR3nt: TGTGCCAGCAGTTTTGACTTGGGGAACACTGAAGCTTTCTTT
CDR3aa: CASSFDLGNTEAFF

d_gene: TRBD1
v_gene: TRBV5-6
abundance: once
j_gene: TRBJ2-3
CDR3nt: TGTGCCAGCAGCCCGGGACAGGGAGTGGATACGCAGTATTTT
CDR3aa: CASSPGQGVDTQYF

d_gene: NA
v_gene: TRBV5-8
abundance: once
j_gene: TRBJ1-6
CDR3nt: TGTGCCAGCAGTCCATCCGGGACACAGTATTCACCCCTCCACTTT
CDR3aa: CASSPSGTQYSPLHF

d_gene: NA
v_gene: TRBV23-1
abundance: NA
j_gene: TRBJ1-2
CDR3nt: TGCGCCAGCAGTCAATCCTCCGGGCCCTATGGCTACACCTTC
CDR3aa: CASSQSSGPYGYTF

d_gene: TRBD2
v_gene: TRBV6-5
abundance: NA
j_gene: TRBJ2-1
CDR3nt: TGTGCCAGCAGCCGAACTAGCGGGACCTACAATGAGCAGTTCTTC
CDR3aa: CASSRTSGTYNEQFF